This T cell receptor (beta chain) was captured by sequencing in a study of cytomegalovirus exposure and HLA in healthy donors. For the study at large: Prior work identified around 100 million unique TCR beta sequences in about 179 million T cells. From donors who were HLA-typed, an early data release held 80 million to 95 million unique TCRs.

Primers included in the PCR were 60 Vbeta and 13 Jbeta primers. TCRdb keeps only in-frame clones here, not all; method: immunoSEQ multiplex PCR. This repertoire shows 60,000 to 75,000 clones, roughly 72% found once; its top ten account for 22%. There are 13 residues in the CDR3. Germline V gene sequence: CDR1 SQVTM, CDR2 ANQGSEA. Trimming took 0 bases from V and 4 from J, leaving 9 bases between them. Concerning this clone: Its specificity is unknown.

The study's findings and limits: Overall, approximately 150 TCR beta chains were annotated as cytomegalovirus-associated. Earlier analysis looked at TCR beta V segments, and most were productive about 90% or about 30% of the time.

V gene TRBV29-1 combines with J gene TRBJ1-2, with D possibly matching TRBD1 (5 bases). Material for sequencing was PBMCs. The TCR originated in a woman under 40 in good health and CMV-seropositive. CDR3 in amino acids: CSVEDLQGYGYTF. CDR3 DNA sequence: TGCAGCGTTGAAGATCTTCAGGGCTATGGCTACACCTTC.